Listed below are T cell receptor beta chains from one sample, sequenced in a study of long-term antiretroviral therapy in people with HIV. Method: immunoSEQ multiplex PCR; TCRdb's copy keeps in-frame clones and lacks some. Of tens of thousands of clones listed, 80% to 95% are singletons. This material consisted of unsorted PBMCs, taken around 5 years after starting antiretroviral therapy. These receptors all come from a woman aged 40 to 50 with HIV. The CDR3 runs from the conserved cysteine through the conserved F or W. Fields, in order: V gene, clone size, J gene, D gene, CDR3 DNA, CDR3 protein. The D gene is left open where the match is weak. Not every row has a clone size; where given, it reads once, few, many or a size class.

V gene: TRBV5-6
clone size: -
J gene: TRBJ2-5
D gene: TRBD1
CDR3 DNA: TGTGCCAGCAGTCCCGACAGGGTGGAGACCCAGTACTTC
CDR3 protein: CASSPDRVETQYF

V gene: TRBV18
clone size: -
J gene: TRBJ1-5
D gene: TRBD1
CDR3 DNA: TGTGCCAGCTCACCGGAGACGGGACAGGGCAATCAGCCCCAGCATTTT
CDR3 protein: CASSPETGQGNQPQHF

V gene: TRBV6-5
clone size: -
J gene: TRBJ1-1
D gene: -
CDR3 DNA: TGTGCCAGCAGGACGAGGGTACGAGGGACTGAAGCTTTCTTT
CDR3 protein: CASRTRVRGTEAFF

V gene: TRBV20-1
clone size: -
J gene: TRBJ2-3
D gene: -
CDR3 DNA: TGCAGTGCCCCTTGGGCCGGTACGCAGTATTTT
CDR3 protein: CSAPWAGTQYF

V gene: TRBV9
clone size: -
J gene: TRBJ2-5
D gene: -
CDR3 DNA: TGTGCCAGCAGCCCCCGCCCACAAGAGACCCAGTACTTC
CDR3 protein: CASSPRPQETQYF

V gene: TRBV2
clone size: -
J gene: TRBJ2-5
D gene: -
CDR3 DNA: TGTGCCAGCAGAGGGTATGAGGGGGGTCGAGGGACCCAGTACTTC
CDR3 protein: CASRGYEGGRGTQYF

V gene: TRBV7-2
clone size: -
J gene: TRBJ2-7
D gene: -
CDR3 DNA: TGTGCCAGCACCCCTATGGGGGCCTCCTACGAGCAGTACTTC
CDR3 protein: CASTPMGASYEQYF

V gene: TRBV11-1
clone size: -
J gene: TRBJ1-6
D gene: TRBD1
CDR3 DNA: TGTGCCAGCAGCCTTAGGGACAGCAGCTCCTATAATTCACCCCTCCACTTT
CDR3 protein: CASSLRDSSSYNSPLHF

V gene: TRBV27
clone size: -
J gene: TRBJ2-7
D gene: -
CDR3 DNA: TGTGCCAGCAGTCCCACGACTCTGGGGATCTACGAGCAGTACTTC
CDR3 protein: CASSPTTLGIYEQYF

V gene: TRBV5-1
clone size: -
J gene: TRBJ2-7
D gene: -
CDR3 DNA: TGCGCCAGCAGCACCCAGGGGGGTTCCACCTACGAGCAGTACTTC
CDR3 protein: CASSTQGGSTYEQYF

V gene: TRBV7-9
clone size: -
J gene: TRBJ2-7
D gene: TRBD2
CDR3 DNA: TGTGCCAGCAGCTCCGGGACTAGCGGGAGGAGGAGACACGAGCAGTACTTC
CDR3 protein: CASSSGTSGRRRHEQYF

V gene: TRBV19
clone size: -
J gene: TRBJ1-5
D gene: TRBD1
CDR3 DNA: TGTGCCAGTAAAAAAGGGGACAGGGGAAATCAGCCCCAGCATTTT
CDR3 protein: CASKKGDRGNQPQHF

V gene: TRBV27
clone size: -
J gene: TRBJ2-3
D gene: -
CDR3 DNA: TGTGCCACACGCACCCGACGGAGCACAGATACGCAGTATTTT
CDR3 protein: CATRTRRSTDTQYF

V gene: TRBV2
clone size: -
J gene: TRBJ2-1
D gene: TRBD1
CDR3 DNA: TGTGCCAGCAGTAGACAGGGTTTCGATGAGCAGTTCTTC
CDR3 protein: CASSRQGFDEQFF

V gene: TRBV9
clone size: -
J gene: TRBJ1-1
D gene: -
CDR3 DNA: TGTGCCAGCAGCGTAGCGGAGGGTTCAGCTTTCTTT
CDR3 protein: CASSVAEGSAFF

V gene: TRBV19
clone size: -
J gene: TRBJ1-4
D gene: -
CDR3 DNA: TGTGCCAGTAGTTGGGGGGCCGGGACTAATGAAAAACTGTTTTTT
CDR3 protein: CASSWGAGTNEKLFF

V gene: TRBV2
clone size: -
J gene: TRBJ1-6
D gene: -
CDR3 DNA: TGTGCCAGCAGTGATGGCGGGCGGGGAGACTCACCCCTCCACTTT
CDR3 protein: CASSDGGRGDSPLHF

V gene: TRBV19
clone size: -
J gene: TRBJ2-7
D gene: -
CDR3 DNA: TGTGCCAGTAGTTGGGCAGTCTCCTACGAGCAGTACTTC
CDR3 protein: CASSWAVSYEQYF

V gene: TRBV5-4
clone size: -
J gene: TRBJ1-2
D gene: -
CDR3 DNA: TGTGCCAGCAGCTTGGCACCTTTAGGACAGTTGGGATATGGCTACACCTTC
CDR3 protein: CASSLAPLGQLGYGYTF

V gene: TRBV6-1
clone size: once
J gene: TRBJ2-7
D gene: -
CDR3 DNA: TGTGCCAGCCAATCTTCCTCCGGGCTAACCCTCGAGCAGTACTTC
CDR3 protein: CASQSSSGLTLEQYF

V gene: TRBV9
clone size: -
J gene: TRBJ2-5
D gene: TRBD2
CDR3 DNA: TGTGCCAGCAGCGTAGGGGCTAGCGGGAGCGGGCAAGAGACCCAGTACTTC
CDR3 protein: CASSVGASGSGQETQYF

V gene: TRBV5-6
clone size: -
J gene: TRBJ2-3
D gene: -
CDR3 DNA: TGTGCCAGCAGCCCCTATCCTAGCGGCACAGATACGCAGTATTTT
CDR3 protein: CASSPYPSGTDTQYF

V gene: TRBV5-6
clone size: once
J gene: TRBJ1-5
D gene: -
CDR3 DNA: TGTGCCAGCAGGACCAAAAATCAGCCCCAGCATTTT
CDR3 protein: CASRTKNQPQHF

V gene: TRBV6-5
clone size: -
J gene: TRBJ1-5
D gene: -
CDR3 DNA: TGTGCCAGCAGGCCCGACAGGACTGGGGAGCCCCAGCATTTT
CDR3 protein: CASRPDRTGEPQHF

V gene: TRBV2
clone size: -
J gene: TRBJ1-6
D gene: -
CDR3 DNA: TGTGCCAGCCATCTTGAACCACCTTCACCCCTCCACTTT
CDR3 protein: CASHLEPPSPLHF

V gene: TRBV2
clone size: -
J gene: TRBJ2-7
D gene: -
CDR3 DNA: TGTGCCACCTCCGGGACCCGCTCCTACGAGCAGTACTTC
CDR3 protein: CATSGTRSYEQYF

V gene: TRBV2
clone size: -
J gene: TRBJ2-3
D gene: TRBD2
CDR3 DNA: TGTGCCAGCACCGGGTTTCTTCGAGTAGCGGGGGGCACAGATACGCAGTATTTT
CDR3 protein: CASTGFLRVAGGTDTQYF

V gene: TRBV7-9
clone size: -
J gene: TRBJ1-3
D gene: -
CDR3 DNA: TGTGCCAGCACCCTTAATGGGTTAGGTGGAAACACCATATATTTT
CDR3 protein: CASTLNGLGGNTIYF

V gene: TRBV6-6
clone size: -
J gene: TRBJ1-1
D gene: -
CDR3 DNA: TGTGCCAGCGGCGACGGCGGGAACACTGAAGCTTTCTTT
CDR3 protein: CASGDGGNTEAFF

V gene: TRBV5-6
clone size: -
J gene: TRBJ1-2
D gene: -
CDR3 DNA: TGTGCCAGCAGCTTGGATAGGAGATTTAACTATGGCTACACCTTC
CDR3 protein: CASSLDRRFNYGYTF

V gene: TRBV30
clone size: -
J gene: TRBJ1-1
D gene: TRBD1
CDR3 DNA: TGTGCCTGGGGACAGGGTGCTGAAGCTTTCTTT
CDR3 protein: CAWGQGAEAFF

V gene: TRBV5-1
clone size: -
J gene: TRBJ2-5
D gene: TRBD1
CDR3 DNA: TGCGCCAGCAGCTTGGCCTCGACAGGGGAGCAGAGTTCCCCCTCCAAAGAGACCCAGTACTTC
CDR3 protein: CASSLASTGEQSSPSKETQYF

V gene: TRBV4-2
clone size: -
J gene: TRBJ1-6
D gene: TRBD1
CDR3 DNA: TGTGCCAGCAATACCCTAGACAGGGATTCACCCCTCCACTTT
CDR3 protein: CASNTLDRDSPLHF

V gene: TRBV20-1
clone size: -
J gene: TRBJ2-3
D gene: -
CDR3 DNA: TGCAGTGCTAGCTTCACAGATACGCAGTATTTT
CDR3 protein: CSASFTDTQYF

V gene: TRBV27
clone size: -
J gene: TRBJ2-1
D gene: -
CDR3 DNA: TGTGCCAGCAGTAATACCTACAATGAGCAGTTCTTC
CDR3 protein: CASSNTYNEQFF

V gene: TRBV29-1
clone size: -
J gene: TRBJ1-2
D gene: -
CDR3 DNA: TGCAGCGTTGAAGAGGCCGGCAGGGATTACTATGGCTACACCTTC
CDR3 protein: CSVEEAGRDYYGYTF

V gene: TRBV5-1
clone size: -
J gene: TRBJ2-3
D gene: -
CDR3 DNA: TGCGCCAGCAGCCCGAACCAGTATGGCGATACGCAGTATTTT
CDR3 protein: CASSPNQYGDTQYF

V gene: TRBV18
clone size: once
J gene: TRBJ2-1
D gene: -
CDR3 DNA: TGTGCCAGCTCACCACCGTTGGGGGTAATCTACAATGAGCAGTTCTTC
CDR3 protein: CASSPPLGVIYNEQFF

V gene: TRBV2
clone size: -
J gene: TRBJ1-5
D gene: -
CDR3 DNA: TGTGCCAGCAAAAGGGATAGCAATCAGCCCCAGCATTTT
CDR3 protein: CASKRDSNQPQHF

V gene: TRBV30
clone size: -
J gene: TRBJ2-7
D gene: -
CDR3 DNA: TGTGCCTGGACCTCCTTACAGGAGACCTACTCCTACGAGCAGTACTTC
CDR3 protein: CAWTSLQETYSYEQYF

V gene: TRBV11-3
clone size: -
J gene: TRBJ1-6
D gene: TRBD1
CDR3 DNA: TGTGCCAGCAGCTTGGGGGGACAGGTGAATTCACCCCTCCACTTT
CDR3 protein: CASSLGGQVNSPLHF

V gene: TRBV5-1
clone size: -
J gene: TRBJ1-6
D gene: TRBD1
CDR3 DNA: TGCGCCAGCAGCCTAACAGGGGGCCGGGATAATTCACCCCTCCACTTT
CDR3 protein: CASSLTGGRDNSPLHF

V gene: TRBV7-2
clone size: -
J gene: TRBJ1-5
D gene: TRBD1
CDR3 DNA: TGTGCCAGCACAGGCGGACCGGGACAGGGAATCAAGCCCCAGCATTTT
CDR3 protein: CASTGGPGQGIKPQHF

V gene: TRBV27
clone size: -
J gene: TRBJ1-2
D gene: -
CDR3 DNA: TGTGCCAGCAGTCCGAACCAGGGAGTCGACTATGGCTACACCTTC
CDR3 protein: CASSPNQGVDYGYTF

V gene: TRBV6-1
clone size: -
J gene: TRBJ1-1
D gene: -
CDR3 DNA: TGTGCCAGCGCCCGGGACATCTCCACTGAAGCTTTCTTT
CDR3 protein: CASARDISTEAFF

V gene: TRBV6-4
clone size: -
J gene: TRBJ1-4
D gene: -
CDR3 DNA: TGTGCCAGCAGTGTAGGGGCATCGCCTAATGAAAAACTGTTTTTT
CDR3 protein: CASSVGASPNEKLFF

V gene: TRBV18
clone size: -
J gene: TRBJ1-4
D gene: -
CDR3 DNA: TGTGCCAGCTCACCTGGACAGATTAATGAAAAACTGTTTTTT
CDR3 protein: CASSPGQINEKLFF

V gene: TRBV6-6
clone size: -
J gene: TRBJ2-7
D gene: -
CDR3 DNA: TGTGCCAGCAGTTACAAGGACGAGCAGTACTTC
CDR3 protein: CASSYKDEQYF

V gene: TRBV5-8
clone size: -
J gene: TRBJ1-1
D gene: -
CDR3 DNA: TGTGCCAGCAGCTTGGACCGGGGGATCTCTGAAGCTTTCTTT
CDR3 protein: CASSLDRGISEAFF

V gene: TRBV19
clone size: -
J gene: TRBJ1-5
D gene: -
CDR3 DNA: TGTGCCAGTGGGCGAACAGGGCTAGTATCACCCCAGCATTTT
CDR3 protein: CASGRTGLVSPQHF

V gene: TRBV19
clone size: -
J gene: TRBJ1-1
D gene: TRBD1
CDR3 DNA: TGTGCCAGTAGTCAGGGGGGAACTGAAGCTTTCTTT
CDR3 protein: CASSQGGTEAFF

V gene: TRBV11-2
clone size: -
J gene: TRBJ2-3
D gene: -
CDR3 DNA: TGTGCCAGCAGATTCGGGACTCCGAGGGGCGATACGCAGTATTTT
CDR3 protein: CASRFGTPRGDTQYF

V gene: TRBV7-2
clone size: -
J gene: TRBJ2-7
D gene: TRBD2
CDR3 DNA: TGTGCCAGCAGTCTGACTAGCGGAGACTACGAGCAGTACTTC
CDR3 protein: CASSLTSGDYEQYF

V gene: TRBV10-3
clone size: -
J gene: TRBJ1-1
D gene: -
CDR3 DNA: TGTGCCATCAAACGGGGGTTGAACACTGAAGCTTTCTTT
CDR3 protein: CAIKRGLNTEAFF

V gene: TRBV7-2
clone size: once
J gene: TRBJ1-1
D gene: -
CDR3 DNA: TGTGCCAGCAGCTTAAACGGAGGCGACACTGAAGCTTTCTTT
CDR3 protein: CASSLNGGDTEAFF

V gene: TRBV15
clone size: -
J gene: TRBJ2-1
D gene: -
CDR3 DNA: TGTGCCACCAGCAGAGAACAGGAAACCTACAATGAGCAGTTCTTC
CDR3 protein: CATSREQETYNEQFF

V gene: TRBV7-8
clone size: -
J gene: TRBJ2-5
D gene: TRBD2
CDR3 DNA: TGTGCCAGCAGCTTAGCGATATTAGCGGGAGGGCAAGAGACCCAGTACTTC
CDR3 protein: CASSLAILAGGQETQYF

V gene: TRBV5-1
clone size: -
J gene: TRBJ2-2
D gene: TRBD2
CDR3 DNA: TGCGCCAGCAGCTTGGGACTAGCGGGGATTGACACCGGGGAGCTGTTTTTT
CDR3 protein: CASSLGLAGIDTGELFF

V gene: TRBV27
clone size: -
J gene: TRBJ2-7
D gene: -
CDR3 DNA: TGTGCCAGCAGTTTATTTTGGGGTACCTACGAGCAGTACTTC
CDR3 protein: CASSLFWGTYEQYF